The source of this TCR beta chain is a study of cytomegalovirus exposure and HLA in healthy donors. Points from the study as a whole: A later analysis showed HLA-associated TCR beta chains outstripping equally common others in clonal expansion. Most subjects' HLA-A and HLA-B alleles were reportedly predicted from TCR beta sequences.

The CDR3 totals 16 residues. Per germline, CDR1 MGHRA and CDR2 YSYEKL. Trimming removed 3 bases at V and 0 bases at J, with 12 bases between. With regard to this clone: No antigen is known for it.

The PCR had 60 Vbeta and 13 Jbeta primers. In the original processing: A later analysis counted approximately 80 million unique TCR beta chains, around 11 million shared. TCRdb keeps only in-frame clones here, not all; method: immunoSEQ multiplex PCR. V, J and clone size reflect that table, while D and trimming were determined from the DNA. The sample holds roughly 120,000 clones, 50% to 70% seen once. Sequenced input: PBMCs. V gene TRBV4-1 combines with J gene TRBJ1-5; D uncertain. This TCR was sampled from a woman aged 40 to 50 in good health and CMV-seropositive. CDR3 sequence: CASSHTGIYSNQPQHF. The CDR3, as DNA: TGCGCCAGCAGCCATACCGGGATATATAGCAATCAGCCCCAGCATTTT.